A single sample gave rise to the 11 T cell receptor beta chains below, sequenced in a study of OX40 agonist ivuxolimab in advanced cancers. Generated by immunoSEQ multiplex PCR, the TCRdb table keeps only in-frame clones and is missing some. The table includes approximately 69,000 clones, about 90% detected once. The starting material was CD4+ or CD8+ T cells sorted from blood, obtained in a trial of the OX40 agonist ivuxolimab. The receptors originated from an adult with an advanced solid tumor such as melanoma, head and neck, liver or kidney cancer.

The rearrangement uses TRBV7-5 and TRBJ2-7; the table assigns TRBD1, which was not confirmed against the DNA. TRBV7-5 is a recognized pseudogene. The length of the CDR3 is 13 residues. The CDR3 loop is CARTKDSLYEQYF. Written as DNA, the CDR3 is TGTGCCAGAACCAAGGACAGCCTGTACGAGCAGTACTTC.

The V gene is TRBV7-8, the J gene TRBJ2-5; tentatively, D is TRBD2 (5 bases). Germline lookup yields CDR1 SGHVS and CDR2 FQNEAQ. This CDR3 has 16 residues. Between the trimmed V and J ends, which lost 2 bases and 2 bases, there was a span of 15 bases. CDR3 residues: CASSLSVPRTQETQYF. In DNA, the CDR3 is TGTGCCAGCAGCTTATCGGTCCCACGGACTCAAGAGACCCAGTACTTC. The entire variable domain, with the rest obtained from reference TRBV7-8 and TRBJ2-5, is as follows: GAGVSQSPRYKVAKRGQDVALRCDPISGHVSLFWYQQALGQGPEFLTYFQNEAQLDKSGLPSDRFFAERPEGSVSTLKIQRTQQEDSAVYLCASSLSVPRTQETQYFGPGTRLLVL.

CDR3 in amino acids: CASRRQGAEDSPLHF. CDR3 in DNA: TGTGCCAGCAGACGACAGGGGGCGGAGGATTCACCCCTCCACTTT. The chain joins TRBV21-1 to TRBJ1-6; the tabulated D call, TRBD1, remains unverified against the DNA. TRBV21-1 is a pseudogene. The CDR3 is 15 residues long.

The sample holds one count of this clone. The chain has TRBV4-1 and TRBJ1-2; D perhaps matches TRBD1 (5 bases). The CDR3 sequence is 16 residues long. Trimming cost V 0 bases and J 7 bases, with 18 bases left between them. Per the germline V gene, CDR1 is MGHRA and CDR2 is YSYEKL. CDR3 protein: CASSQDPGRDRRGYTF. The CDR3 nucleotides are TGCGCCAGCAGCCAAGATCCCGGCAGGGATCGGCGTGGCTACACCTTC.

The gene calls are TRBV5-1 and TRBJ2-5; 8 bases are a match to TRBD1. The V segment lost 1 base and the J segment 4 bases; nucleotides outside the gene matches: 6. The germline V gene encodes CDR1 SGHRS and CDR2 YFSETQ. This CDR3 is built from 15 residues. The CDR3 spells CASSLTDRERETQYF. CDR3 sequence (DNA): TGCGCCAGCAGCTTGACGGACAGGGAAAGAGAGACCCAGTACTTC.

CDR3 region: CASSEEDSLAYGYTF. DNA of the CDR3: TGTGCCAGCAGTGAAGAGGACTCCCTTGCCTATGGCTACACCTTC. The chain has TRBV2 and TRBJ1-2; D remains unclear. Germline CDR1 is SNHLY and CDR2 is FYNNEI. The germline V and J ends were trimmed by 1 base and 4 bases, with 13 bases remaining between them. The CDR3 loop spans 15 amino acids.

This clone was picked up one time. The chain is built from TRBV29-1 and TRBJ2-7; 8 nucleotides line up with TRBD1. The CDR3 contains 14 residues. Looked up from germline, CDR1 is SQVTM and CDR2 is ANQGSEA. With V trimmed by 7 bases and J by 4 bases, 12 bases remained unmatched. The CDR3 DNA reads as TGCAGCGCAGTCCCCGGACAGGGTCGATACGAGCAGTACTTC. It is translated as CSAVPGQGRYEQYF.

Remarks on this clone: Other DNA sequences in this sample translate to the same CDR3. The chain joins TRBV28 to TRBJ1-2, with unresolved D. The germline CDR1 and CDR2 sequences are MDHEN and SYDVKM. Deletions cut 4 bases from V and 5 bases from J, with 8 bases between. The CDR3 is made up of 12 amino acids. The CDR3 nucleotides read TGTGCCAGCAGTTCCGAACGATATGGCTACACCTTC. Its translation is CASSSERYGYTF.

In DNA form, the CDR3 reads TGTGCCAGCAGCTGGGGTGAACAAGTGAACACCGGGGAGCTGTTTTTT. Translating gives CASSWGEQVNTGELFF. The chain combines TRBV5-4 with TRBJ2-2; D unclear. The CDR3 is 16 residues long. Germline V lookup: CDR1 SGHNT, CDR2 YYREEE (reference sequence). V was clipped by 3 bases and J by 1 base, with 13 bases between them.

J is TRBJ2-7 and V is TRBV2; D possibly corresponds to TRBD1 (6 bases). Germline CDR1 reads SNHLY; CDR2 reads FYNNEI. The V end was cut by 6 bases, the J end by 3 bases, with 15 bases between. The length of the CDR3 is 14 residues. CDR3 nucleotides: TGTGCCAGCAGGGAACAGGGTGTCGTCTACGAGCAGTACTTC. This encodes CASREQGVVYEQYF.

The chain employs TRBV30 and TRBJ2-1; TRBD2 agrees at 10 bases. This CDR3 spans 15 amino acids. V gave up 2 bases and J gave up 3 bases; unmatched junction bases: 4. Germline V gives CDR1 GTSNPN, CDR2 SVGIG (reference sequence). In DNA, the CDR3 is TGTGCCTGGAGTCCCGGGACTAGCGACTACAATGAGCAGTTCTTC. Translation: CAWSPGTSDYNEQFF. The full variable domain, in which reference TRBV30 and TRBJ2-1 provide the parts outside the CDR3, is SQTIHQWPATLVQPVGSPLSLECTVEGTSNPNLYWYRQAAGRGLQLLFYSVGIGQISSEVPQNLSASRPQDRQFILSSKKLLLSDSGFYLCAWSPGTSDYNEQFFGPGTRLTVL.